These 11 T cell receptor beta chains were all obtained from the same sample, sequenced in a study of blood T cells in healthy people across ages. Combining a sample-barcoded 5' primer with a J-beta primer mix, a second PCR ran for about 7 to 11 cycles. TCRdb re-called the 5' RACE reads through MiXCR, storing one row per CDR3 protein. The table records 1.5 million to 2 million distinct CDR3 sequences, approximately 39% of them present only once. The sample comprised blood. These receptors were obtained from a human donor in good health.

Regarding this clonotype: An end of the junction differs from the germline gene, which may be a read error. The V call is TRBV2, the J call TRBJ2-2; possibly TRBD1 for D (5 bases). Germline CDR1 is SNHLY and CDR2 is FYNNEI. This CDR3 contains 15 residues. CDR3 bases: TGTGCCAGCAGTTATAGGACATCCTACACCAGGGAGCTGTTTTTT. Protein product: CASSYRTSYTRELFF.

This clonotype was found a few times. The rearrangement joins TRBV7-2 to TRBJ1-2; 8 positions match TRBD1. The CDR3 is 16 amino acids. Losses at the gene ends were 5 bases for V and 6 bases for J; bases not matched to a gene: 14. Germline V gene data show CDR1 as SGHTA and CDR2 as FQGNSA. This CDR3 is CASSLGGGQGSDGYTF. The CDR3 DNA sequence: TGTGCCAGCAGCCTAGGAGGTGGACAGGGAAGCGATGGCTACACCTTC. The variable domain in full, completed from reference TRBV7-2 and TRBJ1-2, reads GAGVSQSPSNKVTEKGKDVELRCDPISGHTALYWYRQSLGQGLEFLIYFQGNSAPDKSGLPSDRFSAERTGGSVSTLTIQRTQQEDSAVYLCASSLGGGQGSDGYTFGSGTRLTVV.

This clonotype occurred a few times. The rearrangement uses TRBV12-3 or TRBV12-4 and TRBJ1-2; 9 bases match TRBD1. This CDR3 has 16 residues. J was trimmed by 4 bases and V by 5 bases; bases with no gene match: 11. DNA for the CDR3: TGTGCCAGCAGTGCTCACCGCGACAGGGGGATCTATGGCTACACCTTC. Protein product: CASSAHRDRGIYGYTF.

The rearrangement joins TRBV10-3 to TRBJ1-2; D not certain. This CDR3 comprises 14 residues. V lost 3 bases and J 5 bases, leaving 13 bases between the germline ends. Looked up from germline, CDR1 is ENHRY and CDR2 is SYGVKD. The CDR3 loop is CAISEPVRRYGYTF. The CDR3 DNA reads as TGTGCCATCAGTGAACCCGTCCGTCGGTATGGCTACACCTTC.

The rearrangement uses TRBV5-5 and TRBJ2-7; D is uncertain. Germline V gene data show CDR1 as SGHKS and CDR2 as YYEKEE (reference sequence). V was cut by 3 bases and J by 1 base, with 17 bases left in between. The CDR3 runs 16 residues. Here the CDR3 DNA reads TGTGCCAGCAGCTCGACCCTCACGGTTAGGTCCTACGAGCAGTACTTC. Protein sequence: CASSSTLTVRSYEQYF.

This sequence joins TRBV20-1 and TRBJ1-1, with D tentatively TRBD1 (5 bases). V was trimmed by 3 bases and J by 0 bases, leaving 8 bases between them. The CDR3 is made up of 13 amino acids. Germline values: CDR1 DFQATT, CDR2 SNEGSKA (reference sequence). CDR3 coding DNA: TGCAGTGCTAGTGAGGACATGAACACTGAAGCTTTCTTT. It yields the protein CSASEDMNTEAFF.

This clonotype was seen only a few times. V is TRBV6-5 and J is TRBJ1-5; D is undetermined. The V gene's germline CDR1 is MNHEY and CDR2 SVGAGI. The V end lost 10 bases, the J end lost 4 bases, and 17 bases lay between the germline ends. CDR3 length: 14 amino acids. The CDR3 spells CATKSRQLNQPQHF. For the CDR3, the DNA is TGTGCCACCAAGAGCCGACAACTTAATCAGCCCCAGCATTTT.

V gene TRBV10-3 combines with J gene TRBJ2-1, with 7 positions matching TRBD2. The last part of the DNA fits TRBJ2-7 better; the J call may be wrong. This CDR3 is 17 amino acids long. CDR1 is ENHRY and CDR2 is SYGVKD in the germline V gene. The CDR3 bases are TGTGCCATCAGTGAGTCAAGCGGGATCGGCTCCTACAATGAGCAGTACTTC. Its translation is CAISESSGIGSYNEQYF.

This clonotype has only a few counts. The chain has TRBV5-5 and TRBJ2-1; TRBD1 matches 7 bases. Germline assignment: CDR1 SGHKS and CDR2 YYEKEE (reference sequence). The CDR3 has 14 amino acids. The V and J ends lost 4 bases and 9 bases, in that order; junction bases with no gene match: 10. The CDR3 sequence: CASSLPTGAGEQFF. The CDR3 DNA reads TGTGCCAGCAGCCTACCCACAGGGGCAGGTGAGCAGTTCTTC.

A remark on this clonotype: Lacking the conserved final phenylalanine or tryptophan, this CDR3 likely reflects a read error. This chain connects TRBV20-1 to TRBJ2-5; the match to TRBD2 covers 10 bases. Trimming at V came to 0 bases and at J to 4 bases, leaving 5 bases not matched to a gene. The germline V gene encodes CDR1 DFQATT and CDR2 SNEGSKA (reference sequence). This CDR3 contains 15 residues. The CDR3 spells CSARDRLAGVETQYL. CDR3 coding DNA: TGCAGTGCTAGAGATAGGCTAGCGGGGGTAGAGACCCAGTACTTA.

The rearrangement links TRBV12-3 or TRBV12-4 to TRBJ2-4; D gene ambiguous. The CDR3 consists of 15 residues. V was clipped by 6 bases and J by 0 bases, with 12 bases between them. CDR3 residues: CASSRPLLAKNIQYF. The CDR3 DNA reads TGTGCCAGCAGCCGGCCTTTACTAGCCAAAAACATTCAGTACTTC.